This TCR beta chain was identified during a study of blood T cell repertoires in COVID-19. The method was immunoSEQ multiplex PCR; TCRdb's version includes in-frame clones alone and lacks a portion of them. The table records tens of thousands of clones, 90% of them present only once. Material: peripheral blood. The source is a woman over 75 with acute or convalescent COVID-19.

Written as DNA, the CDR3 is TGTGCCAGCTTAACGAGACAGGGCCGGGGAACTGAAGCTTTCTTT. Protein product: CASLTRQGRGTEAFF. V is TRBV28 and J is TRBJ1-1; 7 bases match TRBD1. Germline V lookup: CDR1 MDHEN, CDR2 SYDVKM. V shed 8 bases and J 5 bases; nucleotides not matched to a gene: 14. This CDR3 spans 15 amino acids.